This entry lists 5 T cell receptor beta chains sequenced from one sample in a study of CD8 T cells in ankylosing spondylitis. These receptors' targets are unknown. Study-wide points: A motif of eight highly homologous TCR beta variants was seen as apparently characteristic of ankylosing spondylitis blood.

TCRdb passed the 5' RACE reads through MiXCR, listing each CDR3 protein once. Among 390,000 or so distinct CDR3 sequences listed, about 20% were seen once. The source material was blood, either unsorted or a sorted T cell fraction (not recorded which). These receptors all come from a male donor with ankylosing spondylitis.

The rearrangement joins TRBV5-1 to TRBJ2-1; 7 bases are shared with TRBD2. V shed 0 bases, J shed 0 bases, and the junction held 3 bases outside the gene matches. Germline V gives CDR1 SGHRS, CDR2 YFSETQ. There are 16 residues in the CDR3. The CDR3 region is CASSLAGGYSYNEQFF. The CDR3 region has the DNA TGCGCCAGCAGCTTGGCCGGGGGGTACTCCTACAATGAGCAGTTCTTC.

V and J are TRBV9 and TRBJ2-3; TRBD2 is a possible D gene (6 bases). Trimming took off 4 bases at V and 2 bases at J, with 17 bases between the two ends. This CDR3 has 16 residues. Germline loops: CDR1 SGDLS, CDR2 YYNGEE. DNA of the CDR3: TGTGCCAGCAGCCCCCGGGCGGGGACGCCCACAGATACGCAGTATTTT. This sequence encodes CASSPRAGTPTDTQYF.

This clonotype was counted ten times or more. The rearrangement links TRBV5-1 to TRBJ1-4; the D gene is possibly TRBD1 (5 bases). The germline V gene encodes CDR1 SGHRS and CDR2 YFSETQ. The CDR3 length is 15 residues. Trimming pared 4 bases from V and 1 base from J, leaving 11 bases between. The CDR3 spells CASSPGDRTNEKLFF. In nucleotides, the CDR3 is TGCGCCAGCAGCCCCGGGGACCGAACTAATGAAAAACTGTTTTTT. Drawing the rest from reference TRBV5-1 and TRBJ1-4, the complete variable domain is KAGVTQTPRYLIKTRGQQVTLSCSPISGHRSVSWYQQTPGQGLQFLFEYFSETQRNKGNFPGRFSGRQFSNSRSEMNVSTLELGDSALYLCASSPGDRTNEKLFFGSGTQLSVL.

The rearrangement uses TRBV12-3 or TRBV12-4 and TRBJ2-3; 8 bases align to TRBD2. With 4 bases clipped from V and 1 base from J, the junction kept 13 bases outside the gene matches. CDR3 length: 18 amino acids. The CDR3 reads CASSWGGLVVSGTDTQYF. In DNA form, the CDR3 reads TGTGCCAGCAGTTGGGGGGGACTAGTCGTCTCCGGCACAGATACGCAGTATTTT.

In this sample, this clonotype turned up a few times. The gene calls are TRBV7-2 and TRBJ1-6; the D is unclear. The CDR3 spans 14 residues. CDR1 SGHTA and CDR2 FQGNSA come from the germline V gene. V was clipped by 0 bases and J by 9 bases, with 9 bases between them. The CDR3 here is CASSLARHSSPLHF. For the CDR3, the DNA is TGTGCCAGCAGCTTAGCGAGACACAGTTCACCCCTCCACTTT.